Sequencing of this T cell receptor beta chain was carried out in a study of shared clonotypes between healthy human individuals. At the level of the study: Three plates each covered CD4 naive and memory; CD8 naive two, CD8 memory one. General observations from the study: All-four-donor shared clonotypes had higher generation probabilities than non-shared clonotypes did.

About this clone: Its antigen is undetermined.

This table comes from immunoSEQ multiplex PCR, and its TCRdb copy is limited to in-frame clones, with some not included. The sample has about 1.1 million clones; roughly 80% are singletons. The study drew its donors from healthy HIV-negative adults without recent acute infections or vaccinations. The donor cohort consisted entirely of Caucasian adults residing in Nashville, Tennessee. The sequence was collected from a man aged 18 to 30 in good health. Some clones in this sample may be carry-over from other donors' samples. Sequencing was carried out using memory CD4+ T cells from PBMCs. Described subset: CD45RA-negative fraction.

CDR3 coding DNA: TGTGCCAGCCTGGCGGGAGGGGGCAATGAGCAGTTCTTC. Protein: CASLAGGGNEQFF. The chain employs TRBV6-5 and TRBJ2-1, with 9 bases fitting TRBD2. CDR3 length equals 13 residues. The trim removed 8 bases at V and 6 bases at J, leaving 5 bases unmatched. Germline CDR1 MNHEY, CDR2 SVGAGI.